Described below is a single T cell receptor (beta chain) sequence and its context. This sample is drawn from a study of blood T cell repertoires in COVID-19. Per the study methods: From reference gene primer amplification, estimates of nucleated cell counts were derived. Data came from immunoSEQ multiplex PCR; TCRdb stores just in-frame clones and leaves some out. The DNA was the basis for D and trimming; V, J and clone size are from that table. There are about 140,000 clones in the sample; around 82% occur only once, and 4.5% to 6% lies in the top ten. Per germline, CDR1 SGHRS and CDR2 YFSETQ. Between the trimmed V and J ends, which lost 6 bases and 1 base, there was a span of 11 bases. The CDR3 runs to 13 residues.

This TCR came from a man aged 35-49 years with acute COVID-19. The specimen sequenced was PBMCs or T cells enriched from blood (not recorded which). J is TRBJ2-7 and V is TRBV5-1, with TRBD2 as a possible D gene (6 bases). The CDR3 protein is CASKGLTSYEQYF. The CDR3 DNA follows: TGCGCCAGCAAGGGACTGACATCCTACGAGCAGTACTTC.